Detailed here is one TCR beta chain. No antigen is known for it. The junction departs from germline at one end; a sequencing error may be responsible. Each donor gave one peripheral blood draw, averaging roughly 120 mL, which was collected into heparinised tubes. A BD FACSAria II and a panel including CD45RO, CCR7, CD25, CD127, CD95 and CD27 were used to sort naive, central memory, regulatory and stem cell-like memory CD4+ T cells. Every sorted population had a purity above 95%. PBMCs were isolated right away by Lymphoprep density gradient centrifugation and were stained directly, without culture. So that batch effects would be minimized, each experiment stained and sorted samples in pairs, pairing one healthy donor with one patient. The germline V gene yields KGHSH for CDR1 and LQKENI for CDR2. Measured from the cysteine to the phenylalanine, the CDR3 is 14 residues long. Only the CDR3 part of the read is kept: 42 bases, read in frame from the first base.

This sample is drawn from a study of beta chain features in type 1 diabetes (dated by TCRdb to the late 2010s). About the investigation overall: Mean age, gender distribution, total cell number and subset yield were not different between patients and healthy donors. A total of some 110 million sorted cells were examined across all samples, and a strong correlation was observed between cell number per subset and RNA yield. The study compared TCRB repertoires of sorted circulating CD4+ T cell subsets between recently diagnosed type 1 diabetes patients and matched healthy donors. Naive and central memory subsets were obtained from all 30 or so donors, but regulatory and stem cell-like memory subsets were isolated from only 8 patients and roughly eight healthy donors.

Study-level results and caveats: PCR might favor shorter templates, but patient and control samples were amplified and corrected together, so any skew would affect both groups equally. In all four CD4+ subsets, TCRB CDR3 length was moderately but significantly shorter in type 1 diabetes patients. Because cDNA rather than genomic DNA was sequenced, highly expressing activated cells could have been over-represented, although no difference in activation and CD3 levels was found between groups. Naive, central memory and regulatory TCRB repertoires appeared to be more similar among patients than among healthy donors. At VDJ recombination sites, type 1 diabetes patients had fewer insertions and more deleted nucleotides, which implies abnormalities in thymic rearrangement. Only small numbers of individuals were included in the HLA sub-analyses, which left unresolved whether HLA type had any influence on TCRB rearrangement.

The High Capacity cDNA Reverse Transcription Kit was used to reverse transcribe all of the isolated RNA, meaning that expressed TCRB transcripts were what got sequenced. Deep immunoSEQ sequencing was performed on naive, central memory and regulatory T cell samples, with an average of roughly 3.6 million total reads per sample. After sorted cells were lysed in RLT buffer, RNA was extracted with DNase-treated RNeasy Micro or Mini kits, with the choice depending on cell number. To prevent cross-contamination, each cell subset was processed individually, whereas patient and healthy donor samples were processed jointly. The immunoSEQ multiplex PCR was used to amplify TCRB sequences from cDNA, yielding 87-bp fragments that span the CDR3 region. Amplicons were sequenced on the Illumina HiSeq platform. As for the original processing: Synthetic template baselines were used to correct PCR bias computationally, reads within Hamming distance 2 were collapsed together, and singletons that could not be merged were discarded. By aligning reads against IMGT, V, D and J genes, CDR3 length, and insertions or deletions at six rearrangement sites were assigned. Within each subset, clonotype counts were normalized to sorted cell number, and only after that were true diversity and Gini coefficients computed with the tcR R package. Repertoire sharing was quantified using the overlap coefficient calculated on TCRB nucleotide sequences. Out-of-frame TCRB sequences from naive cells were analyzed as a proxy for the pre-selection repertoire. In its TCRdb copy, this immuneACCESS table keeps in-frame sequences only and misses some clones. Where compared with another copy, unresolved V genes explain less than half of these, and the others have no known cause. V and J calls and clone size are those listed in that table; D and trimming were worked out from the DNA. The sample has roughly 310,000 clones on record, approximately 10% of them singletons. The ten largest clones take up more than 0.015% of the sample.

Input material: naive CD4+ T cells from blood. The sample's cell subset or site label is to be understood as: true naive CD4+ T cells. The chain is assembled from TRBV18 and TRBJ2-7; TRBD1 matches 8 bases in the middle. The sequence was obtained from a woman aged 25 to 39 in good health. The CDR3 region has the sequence CASSPGTGELPAVF. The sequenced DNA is TGTGCCAGCTCCCCAGGGACAGGAGAACTCCCTGCGGTCTTC.